These T cell receptor beta chains were read from a single sample in a study of blood T cell repertoires in COVID-19. Generated by immunoSEQ multiplex PCR, the TCRdb table keeps only in-frame clones and is missing some. The sample contains around 300,000 clones, 80% to 90% of which appear only once. Sequenced sample: PBMCs or T cells enriched from blood (not recorded which). Receptors were obtained from a man in his thirties or forties who had recovered from COVID-19. Both conserved end residues are part of each CDR3. A D gene is named only where the DNA matches it firmly. Size is omitted from some rows. Given values are once, few, many or a class for expanded clones.

clone_size,v_call,d_call,j_call,cdr3_nt,cdr3_aa
NA,TRBV7-2,NA,TRBJ1-5,TGTGCCAGCAGCTTTCGCCGGGGGGGCAATCAGCCCCAGCATTTT,CASSFRRGGNQPQHF
few,TRBV10-1,NA,TRBJ2-1,TGCGCCAGCAGCCCTGGGACTGCTTACAATGAGCAGTTCTTC,CASSPGTAYNEQFF
NA,TRBV12-3/TRBV12-4,TRBD1,TRBJ2-1,TGTGCCAGCAGTCCGGACAGGGACGAGCAGTTCTTC,CASSPDRDEQFF
NA,TRBV6-5,TRBD1,TRBJ2-4,TGTGCCAGCAGTCATCGGGACAGCAAAAACATTCAGTACTTC,CASSHRDSKNIQYF
NA,TRBV13,TRBD2,TRBJ2-1,TGTGCCAGCAGCCCCCGAGCGGGGGGTCCCTACAATGAGCAGTTCTTC,CASSPRAGGPYNEQFF
NA,TRBV7-8,TRBD1,TRBJ1-5,TGTGCCAGCAGCTTATTACAGGGGATCAATCAGCCCCAGCATTTT,CASSLLQGINQPQHF
NA,TRBV7-9,NA,TRBJ1-4,TGTGCCAGCAGCTTAAGCCAGGCTCCTAATGAAAAACTGTTTTTT,CASSLSQAPNEKLFF
once,TRBV7-6,TRBD1,TRBJ1-5,TGTGCCAGCAGCCCCGTGACAGGGAGAGGCAATCAGCCCCAGCATTTT,CASSPVTGRGNQPQHF
NA,TRBV18,NA,TRBJ2-5,TGTGCCAGCTCACCACGGCAGGACGGAGGGGAGACCCAGTACTTC,CASSPRQDGGETQYF
NA,TRBV11-2,NA,TRBJ2-7,TGTGCCAGCACCATGGACAGAGCCTACGAGCAGTACTTC,CASTMDRAYEQYF
NA,TRBV11-2,NA,TRBJ2-7,TGTGCCAGCAGCCGACCGAGGACAAACATTTACGAGCAGTACTTC,CASSRPRTNIYEQYF
NA,TRBV19,NA,TRBJ2-3,TGTGCCAGTAGTATAGCTGCGGTCCCAGATACGCAGTATTTT,CASSIAAVPDTQYF
NA,TRBV5-1,TRBD2,TRBJ2-7,TGCGCCAGCAGCTTGGGGATAAGCGGGGGGACTTACGAGCAGTACTTC,CASSLGISGGTYEQYF
NA,TRBV7-9,NA,TRBJ2-7,TGTGCCAGCAGCTTAGGAGCTAACTCCTACGAGCAGTACTTC,CASSLGANSYEQYF
NA,TRBV5-1,NA,TRBJ1-2,TGCGCCAGCAGCTCGCAGGCCCCCTATGGCTACACCTTC,CASSSQAPYGYTF
NA,TRBV5-1,NA,TRBJ2-5,TGCGCCAGCAGCTTGGGTGGCGGGGACGGCCAAGAGACCCAGTACTTC,CASSLGGGDGQETQYF
NA,TRBV4-2,TRBD2,TRBJ2-7,TGTGCCAGCAGCCGGCATAGGACTAGCGGAAGCTACGAGCAGTACTTC,CASSRHRTSGSYEQYF
NA,TRBV27,TRBD1,TRBJ1-2,TGTGCCAGCAGTACGGGACAGGGAATAAGTGGCTACACCTTC,CASSTGQGISGYTF
NA,TRBV4-1,NA,TRBJ1-3,TGCGCCAGCAGCCAGCTCACAGTGGCGATCTCCATTTTCTCTGGAAACACCATATATTTT,CASSQLTVAISIFSGNTIYF
NA,TRBV18,TRBD1,TRBJ1-6,TGTGCCAGCTCACAACAGGGGACAGGGGCTAATTCACCCCTCCACTTT,CASSQQGTGANSPLHF
few,TRBV27,NA,TRBJ1-2,TGTGCCAGCAGTTTGGGGGGGGCCTATGGCTACACCTTC,CASSLGGAYGYTF
NA,TRBV9,NA,TRBJ1-1,TGTGCCAGCAGCGTAGGGGCGGGCACTGAAGCTTTCTTT,CASSVGAGTEAFF
NA,TRBV9,TRBD1,TRBJ1-6,TGTGCCAGCAGCCCCGGACAGGGGACGGCGTCACCCCTCCACTTT,CASSPGQGTASPLHF
NA,TRBV5-1,NA,TRBJ1-1,TGCGCCAGCAGCTTGGCCCGGGTGAACACTGAAGCTTTCTTT,CASSLARVNTEAFF
NA,TRBV30,TRBD2,TRBJ2-3,TGTGCCTGGAGTGTACCCCCTTACAGCGGGGATGGGACAGATACGCAGTATTTT,CAWSVPPYSGDGTDTQYF
NA,TRBV7-9,NA,TRBJ2-1,TGTGCCAGCAGCTTAGTTTCCCGGTACAATGAGCAGTTCTTC,CASSLVSRYNEQFF
NA,TRBV5-6,TRBD2,TRBJ2-3,TGTGCCAGCAGCTTTCGTGCGTCGGGGGGGAGCACAGATACGCAGTATTTT,CASSFRASGGSTDTQYF
NA,TRBV30,TRBD1,TRBJ1-1,TGTGCCTGGGGGACAGGGGACACTGAAGCTTTCTTT,CAWGTGDTEAFF
NA,TRBV6-1,TRBD2,TRBJ2-3,TGTGCCAGCAGTGACACTAGCGGAATCACAGATACGCAGTATTTT,CASSDTSGITDTQYF
NA,TRBV24-1,NA,TRBJ2-3,TGTGCCACCAGAGCCCGCACAGATACGCAGTATTTT,CATRARTDTQYF
NA,TRBV9,NA,TRBJ2-2,TGTGCCAGCAGCGTAAGTCGAGGGAGCCCGAACACCGGGGAGCTGTTTTTT,CASSVSRGSPNTGELFF
NA,TRBV9,NA,TRBJ1-2,TGTGCCAGCAGTACGGGACAAGGCTACACCTTC,CASSTGQGYTF
NA,TRBV28,NA,TRBJ1-5,TGTGCCAGCAGTTACAGGGATAGCAATCAGCCCCAGCATTTT,CASSYRDSNQPQHF
once,TRBV19,NA,TRBJ1-6,TGTGCCAGTAGTATAGGAACGGGATGGACGAGTAATTCACCCCTCCACTTT,CASSIGTGWTSNSPLHF
NA,TRBV18,NA,TRBJ1-1,TGTGCCAGCTATCCCCCCGGAGTGAACACTGAAGCTTTCTTT,CASYPPGVNTEAFF
once,TRBV7-9,TRBD1,TRBJ2-1,TGTGCCAGCAGCTTAGATGGCAGGGGGTCCTACAATGAGCAGTTCTTC,CASSLDGRGSYNEQFF
NA,TRBV19,NA,TRBJ2-3,TGTGCCAGTAGTATGGGCAGGGGGGCAGATACGCAGTATTTT,CASSMGRGADTQYF
few,TRBV27,NA,TRBJ2-7,TGTGCCAGGGCGCCGGGCAGGGTTATCTCCTACGAGCAGTACTTC,CARAPGRVISYEQYF